This T cell receptor beta chain was identified during a study of PD-1 blockade in classical Hodgkin lymphoma. Regarding the study as a whole: Newly diagnosed patients reportedly trailed healthy donors in baseline TCR diversity. Nothing has yet pinned down what causes the repertoire differences, possibly disease activity or prior therapy. Newly diagnosed patients had diversity similar to the baseline diversity of complete responders. CD4+ TCR diversity, unlike CD8+, rose significantly by C4D1.

This clone was seen a handful of times. What it binds is not known. Germline V gene lookup returns CDR1 SGHTA and CDR2 FQGNSA. The CDR3 has 15 amino acids. V lost 1 base and J 1 base, leaving 11 bases between the germline ends. As to time point: cycle 4 day 1 (C4D1), after five to seven weeks of nivolumab. Autologous stem cell transplantation was followed by relapse in every patient, and brentuximab vedotin exposure varied. CD4+ T cells were purified from thawed PBMCs by magnetic negative selection. Assay: immunoSEQ multiplex PCR; the TCRdb copy retains only in-frame clones and omits some. The sample has about 20,000 clones; 65% to 80% are singletons.

This chain connects TRBV7-2 to TRBJ2-7; D assignment may be TRBD1 or TRBD2 (5 bases each). The sequenced sample was CD4+ T cells from blood, obtained before the fourth cycle of nivolumab. The receptor was derived from a human donor with classical Hodgkin lymphoma. The CDR3 protein is CASSLEGRESYEQYF. The CDR3 DNA reads as TGTGCCAGCAGCTTAGAAGGCAGGGAGTCCTACGAGCAGTACTTC.